Listed below are T cell receptor beta chains from one sample, sequenced in a study of immune evolution from preneoplasia to lung adenocarcinoma. Here immunoSEQ multiplex PCR was the method, and the copy in TCRdb shows in-frame clones only, minus some. The sample contains over 13,000 clones, 80% of which appear only once. The sample consisted of FFPE minimally invasive lung adenocarcinoma tissue. The receptors derive from a person between 65 and 79 years old with lung adenocarcinoma. CDR3s leave out the opening cysteine and the closing phenylalanine or tryptophan.

>11|TRBJ1-6|TRBV19
ASSIGPDSPLH
>11|TRBJ1-1|TRBV2
ASSGEVNTEAF
>15|TRBJ2-2|TRBV4-1
ASSQGGRGANTGELF
>13|TRBJ2-1|TRBV7-3
ASSRSGRSDNEQF
>13|TRBJ2-1|TRBV28
ASKPGTTSYNEQF
>13|TRBJ2-2|TRBV9
ASSVEAWNTGELF
>11|TRBJ2-4|TRBV2
ASSGLAKNIQY
>13|TRBJ2-1|TRBV5-4
ASSSGTGPHNEQF
>12|TRBJ2-2|TRBV27
ASSPEGSTGELF
>15|TRBJ2-1|TRBV27
ASSLFRLAGVSDEQF
>11|TRBJ1-2|TRBV27
ASRPTGVYGYT
>14|TRBJ2-1|TRBV6-5
ASSYGGGSSYNEQF
>12|TRBJ1-1|TRBV5-1
ASSLAGGYTEAF
>13|TRBJ2-3|TRBV28
ASRKPGYPSDTQY
>13|TRBJ1-2|TRBV28
ASSLGGDIRHGYT
>9|TRBJ2-3|TRBV6-4
ASSTGDTQY
>15|TRBJ2-1|TRBV28
ASSLQGRSVSYNEQF
>11|TRBJ2-5|TRBV29-1
SVGSGFEETQY
>13|TRBJ1-2|TRBV7-9
ASSLAAPTGDGYT
>9|TRBJ2-7|TRBV28
ASSLQYEQY
>14|TRBJ2-3|TRBV19
ASSQGGTGGRDTQY
>11|TRBJ1-2|TRBV10-3
AISGGRISGYT
>11|TRBJ1-2|TRBV7-9
ASSLTANYGYT
>11|TRBJ2-1|TRBV5-4
ASSSRSGNEQF
>10|TRBJ1-6|TRBV28
ASRSRIAALH
>12|TRBJ2-7|TRBV9
ASSVDSGSYEQY
>12|TRBJ2-7|TRBV15
ATSSWTGAYEQY
>11|TRBJ2-3|TRBV28
ASSPTSTDTQY
>12|TRBJ2-5|TRBV6-1
ASSEVGMGETQY
>11|TRBJ1-2|TRBV30
AWSGQPDYGYT